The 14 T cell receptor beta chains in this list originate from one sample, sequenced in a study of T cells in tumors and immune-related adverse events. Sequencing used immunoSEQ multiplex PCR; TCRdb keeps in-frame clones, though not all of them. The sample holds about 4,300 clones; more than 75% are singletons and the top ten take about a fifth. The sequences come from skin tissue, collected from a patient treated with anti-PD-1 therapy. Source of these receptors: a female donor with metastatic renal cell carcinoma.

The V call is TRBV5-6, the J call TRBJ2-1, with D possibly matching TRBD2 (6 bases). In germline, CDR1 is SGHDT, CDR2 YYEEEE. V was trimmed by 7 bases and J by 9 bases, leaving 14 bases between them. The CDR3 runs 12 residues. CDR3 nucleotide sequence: TGTGCCAGCTTGGGGGGTTCGGGTGAGCAGTTCTTC. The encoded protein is CASLGGSGEQFF. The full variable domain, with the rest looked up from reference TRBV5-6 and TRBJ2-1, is DAGVTQSPTHLIKTRGQQVTLRCSPKSGHDTVSWYQQALGQGPQFIFQYYEEEERQRGNFPDRFSGHQFPNYSSELNVNALLLGDSALYLCASLGGSGEQFFGPGTRLTVL.

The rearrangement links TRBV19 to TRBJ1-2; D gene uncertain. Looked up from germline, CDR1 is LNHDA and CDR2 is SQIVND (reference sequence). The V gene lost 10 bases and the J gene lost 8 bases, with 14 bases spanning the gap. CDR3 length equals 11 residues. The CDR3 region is CATRERYGYTF. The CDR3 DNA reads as TGTGCCACTAGGGAACGCTACGGCTACACCTTC.

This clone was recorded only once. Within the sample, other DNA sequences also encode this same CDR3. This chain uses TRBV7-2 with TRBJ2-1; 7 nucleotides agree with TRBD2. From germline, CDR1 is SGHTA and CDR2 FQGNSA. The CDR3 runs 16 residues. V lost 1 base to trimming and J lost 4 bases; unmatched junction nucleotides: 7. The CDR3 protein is CASSLVRLAVYNEQFF. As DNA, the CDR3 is TGTGCCAGCAGCTTAGTGCGTCTAGCGGTTTACAATGAGCAGTTCTTC.

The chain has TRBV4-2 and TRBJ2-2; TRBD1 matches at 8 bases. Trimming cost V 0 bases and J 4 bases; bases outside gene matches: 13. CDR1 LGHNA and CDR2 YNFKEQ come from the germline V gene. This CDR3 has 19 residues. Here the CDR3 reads CASSQEVSGGGFSTGELFF. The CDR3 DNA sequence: TGTGCCAGCAGCCAAGAGGTTTCAGGGGGCGGCTTTAGCACCGGGGAGCTGTTTTTT.

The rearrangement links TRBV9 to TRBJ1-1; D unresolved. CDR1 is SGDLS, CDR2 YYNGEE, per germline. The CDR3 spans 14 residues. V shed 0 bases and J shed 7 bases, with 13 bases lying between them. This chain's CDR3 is CASSVVGGHNEAFF. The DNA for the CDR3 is TGTGCCAGCAGCGTAGTGGGAGGGCATAATGAAGCTTTCTTT.

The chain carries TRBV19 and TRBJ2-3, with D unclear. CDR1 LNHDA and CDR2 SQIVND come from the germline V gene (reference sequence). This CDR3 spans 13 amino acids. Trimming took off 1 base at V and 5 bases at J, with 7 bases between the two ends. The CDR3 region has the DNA TGTGCCAGTAGTATAGGGGGTGAAGATACGCAGTATTTT. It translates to CASSIGGEDTQYF.

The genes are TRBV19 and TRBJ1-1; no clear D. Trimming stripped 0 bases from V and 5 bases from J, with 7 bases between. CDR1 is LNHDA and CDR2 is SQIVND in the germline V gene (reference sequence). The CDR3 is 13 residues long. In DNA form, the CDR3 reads TGTGCCAGTAGTATAGACGGGTATACTGAAGCTTTCTTT. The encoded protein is CASSIDGYTEAFF.

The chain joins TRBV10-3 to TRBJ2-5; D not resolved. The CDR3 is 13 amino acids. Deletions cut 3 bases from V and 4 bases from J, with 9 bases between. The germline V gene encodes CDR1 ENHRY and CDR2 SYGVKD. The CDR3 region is CAISERTGETQYF. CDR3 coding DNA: TGTGCCATCAGTGAACGGACGGGAGAGACCCAGTACTTC.

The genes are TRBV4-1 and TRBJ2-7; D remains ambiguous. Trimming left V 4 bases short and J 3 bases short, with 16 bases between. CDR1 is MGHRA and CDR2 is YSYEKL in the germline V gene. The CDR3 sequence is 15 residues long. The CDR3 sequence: CASSPLVRIGYEQYF. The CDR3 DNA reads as TGCGCCAGCAGCCCGCTAGTGAGAATTGGCTACGAGCAGTACTTC.

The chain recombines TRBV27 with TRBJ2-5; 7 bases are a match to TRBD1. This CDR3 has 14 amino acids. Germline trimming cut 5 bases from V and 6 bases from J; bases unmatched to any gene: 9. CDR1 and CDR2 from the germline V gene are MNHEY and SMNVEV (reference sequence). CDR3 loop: CASSPQTGWKTQYF. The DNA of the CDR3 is TGTGCCAGCAGTCCACAGACAGGGTGGAAGACCCAGTACTTC.

The CDR3 is CASRGGGTDTQYF. The CDR3 DNA reads as TGTGCCAGCCGGGGGGGCGGCACAGATACGCAGTATTTT. The chain is built from TRBV7-2 and TRBJ2-3, with 8 nucleotides matching TRBD2. V shed 8 bases and J 1 base; nucleotides not matched to a gene: 2. This CDR3 contains 13 residues. The germline CDR1 and CDR2 sequences are SGHTA and FQGNSA.

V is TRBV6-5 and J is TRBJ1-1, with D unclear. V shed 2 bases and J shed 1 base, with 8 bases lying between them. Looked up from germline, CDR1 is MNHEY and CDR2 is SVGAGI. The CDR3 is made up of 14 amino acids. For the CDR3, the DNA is TGTGCCAGCAGTTACGGGCAGTGGAACACTGAAGCTTTCTTT. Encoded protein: CASSYGQWNTEAFF.

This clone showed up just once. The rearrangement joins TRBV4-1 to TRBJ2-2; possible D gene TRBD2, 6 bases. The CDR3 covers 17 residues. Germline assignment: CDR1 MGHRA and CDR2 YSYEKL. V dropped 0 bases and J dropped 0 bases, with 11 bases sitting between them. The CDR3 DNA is TGCGCCAGCAGCCAAGAATCCCGGGGGTCGAACACCGGGGAGCTGTTTTTT. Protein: CASSQESRGSNTGELFF.

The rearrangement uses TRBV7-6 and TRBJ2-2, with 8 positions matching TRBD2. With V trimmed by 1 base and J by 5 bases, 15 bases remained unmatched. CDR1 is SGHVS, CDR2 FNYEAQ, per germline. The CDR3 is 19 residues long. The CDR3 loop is CASSLVVGEAGAGTGELFF. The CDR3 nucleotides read TGTGCCAGCAGCTTAGTGGTCGGAGAAGCGGGAGCAGGTACCGGGGAGCTGTTTTTT.